The next 3 T cell receptor beta chains were all read from a single sample in a study of neurological immune-mediated disorders. Each CDR3 protein gets one entry after TCRdb re-called the 5' RACE reads with MiXCR. Seen here are tens of thousands of distinct CDR3 sequences, roughly an eighth observed once, and the top ten hold around 4.3%. The time point here: longitudinal time-point 1 (baseline). Sequenced: PBMCs. These receptors were obtained from a female donor with HTLV-1-associated myelopathy (HAM/TSP).

This clonotype has a handful of counts. The chain carries TRBV5-1 and TRBJ2-3; D is perhaps TRBD2 (5 bases). The CDR3 contains 16 residues. V lost 2 bases to trimming and J lost 0 bases, with 13 bases between them. From germline, CDR1 is SGHRS and CDR2 YFSETQ. CDR3 in amino acids: CASSLIGSPSTDTQYF. The CDR3 DNA sequence: TGCGCCAGCAGCTTAATAGGGAGTCCCAGCACAGATACGCAGTATTTT.

On this clonotype: One junction end does not reproduce the germline sequence, and a read error may be involved. Written as DNA, the CDR3 is TGTGCCAGCTCAGCCGGGACAGGGGATCAGCCCCAGAATTTT. It codes for CASSAGTGDQPQNF. The rearrangement links TRBV18 to TRBJ1-5, with TRBD1 identical over 10 bases. There are 14 residues in the CDR3. From germline, CDR1 is KGHSH and CDR2 LQKENI. The complete variable domain, with remaining parts taken from reference TRBV18 and TRBJ1-5, reads NAGVMQNPRHLVRRRGQEARLRCSPMKGHSHVYWYRQLPEEGLKFMVYLQKENIIDESGMPKERFSAEFPKEGPSILRIQQVVRGDSAAYFCASSAGTGDQPQNFGDGTRLSIL.

This clonotype has at least ten counts. The chain recombines TRBV7-8 with TRBJ2-3; D might be TRBD2 (7 bases). CDR3 length: 15 amino acids. CDR1 and CDR2 (germline): SGHVS, FQNEAQ. Trimming took 3 bases from V and 3 from J, leaving 13 bases between them. The CDR3 protein is CASSFTGGLTDTQYF. Here the CDR3 DNA reads TGTGCCAGCAGCTTTACCGGGGGGCTAACAGATACGCAGTATTTT.